Below are 30 T cell receptor beta chains sequenced from a single sample in a study of OX40 agonist ivuxolimab in advanced cancers. Data came from immunoSEQ multiplex PCR; TCRdb stores just in-frame clones and leaves some out. This table has over 60,000 clones, 85% appearing once. Sample: CD4+ or CD8+ T cells sorted from blood, taken in a trial of the OX40 agonist ivuxolimab. These receptors were collected from an adult with an advanced solid tumor such as melanoma, head and neck, liver or kidney cancer.

The gene calls are TRBV11-2 and TRBJ1-3, with D unresolved. Trimming removed 1 base from V and 0 bases from J, with 10 bases in between. Germline V gene sequence: CDR1 SGHAT, CDR2 FQNNGV. The CDR3 length is 16 residues. This CDR3 reads CASSLVSTDSGNTIYF. Here the CDR3 DNA reads TGTGCCAGCAGCTTAGTATCTACGGACTCTGGAAACACCATATATTTT.

The chain carries TRBV5-1 and TRBJ2-1, with TRBD2 matching over 12 bases. Germline V gene sequence: CDR1 SGHRS, CDR2 YFSETQ. J was trimmed by 3 bases and V by 4 bases; bases with no gene match: 8. The CDR3 runs 17 residues. The CDR3 spells CASSTKTSGGLYNEQFF. The CDR3, as DNA: TGCGCCAGCAGCACAAAAACTAGCGGGGGGCTCTACAATGAGCAGTTCTTC.

The chain is built from TRBV7-2 and TRBJ1-6, with D possibly TRBD1 on 6 matching bases. This CDR3 contains 15 residues. Deletions cut 3 bases from V and 6 bases from J, with 12 bases between. Germline V lookup: CDR1 SGHTA, CDR2 FQGNSA. CDR3 region: CASSFRQVFNSPLHF. Written as DNA, the CDR3 is TGTGCCAGCAGCTTCCGACAGGTTTTTAATTCACCCCTCCACTTT.

The rearrangement joins TRBV30 to TRBJ2-7; 9 positions agree with TRBD1. CDR1 is GTSNPN and CDR2 is SVGIG in the germline V gene (reference sequence). V was clipped by 0 bases and J by 1 base; unmatched bases: 1. This CDR3 contains 14 residues. The CDR3 sequence is CAWSVDRGSYEQYF. CDR3 DNA sequence: TGTGCCTGGAGTGTCGACAGGGGGTCCTACGAGCAGTACTTC.

The rearrangement uses TRBV18 and TRBJ2-3; D is unresolved. V was trimmed by 3 bases and J by 3 bases, leaving 1 base between them. Looked up from germline, CDR1 is KGHSH and CDR2 is LQKENI. The length of the CDR3 is 11 residues. CDR3 protein: CASSPTDTQYF. CDR3 nucleotides: TGTGCCAGCTCACCGACAGATACGCAGTATTTT.

This clone was picked up one time. The chain employs TRBV19 and TRBJ1-4; 9 bases match TRBD1. Germline values: CDR1 LNHDA, CDR2 SQIVND (reference sequence). There are 15 residues in the CDR3. The V and J ends lost 7 bases and 6 bases, in that order; junction bases with no gene match: 9. This chain's CDR3 is CASNTGQGRDEKLFF. CDR3 nucleotide sequence: TGTGCCAGTAATACTGGACAGGGGCGGGATGAAAAACTGTTTTTT. Complete variable domain (other parts from reference TRBV19 and TRBJ1-4): DGGITQSPKYLFRKEGQNVTLSCEQNLNHDAMYWYRQDPGQGLRLIYYSQIVNDFQKGDIAEGYSVSREKKESFPLTVTSAQKNPTAFYLCASNTGQGRDEKLFFGSGTQLSVL.

This chain uses TRBV18 with TRBJ1-1; D is ambiguous. This CDR3 spans 13 amino acids. V was clipped by 0 bases and J by 5 bases, with 7 bases between them. The germline CDR1 and CDR2 sequences are KGHSH and LQKENI. The CDR3 DNA is TGTGCCAGCTCACCACCGAGCAGGACTGAAGCTTTCTTT. This codes for CASSPPSRTEAFF. Supplemented by reference TRBV18 and TRBJ1-1, the full variable domain reads NAGVMQNPRHLVRRRGQEARLRCSPMKGHSHVYWYRQLPEEGLKFMVYLQKENIIDESGMPKERFSAEFPKEGPSILRIQQVVRGDSAAYFCASSPPSRTEAFFGQGTRLTVV.

The rearrangement joins TRBV7-8 to TRBJ2-3; 11 bases align to TRBD2. CDR1 and CDR2 (germline): SGHVS, FQNEAQ. CDR3 size: 16 residues. J lost 4 bases, V lost 5 bases, and 8 bases had no gene match. The CDR3 region is CASSPRLAGRSDTQYF. CDR3 DNA sequence: TGTGCCAGCAGCCCCCGACTAGCGGGGAGGTCAGATACGCAGTATTTT.

A single count supports this clone. The V gene is TRBV18, the J gene TRBJ2-7, with D possibly called TRBD1 or TRBD2 (7 bases each). Trimming shortened V by 6 bases and J by 0 bases, and 15 bases separated the two germline ends. The CDR3 totals 15 residues. CDR1 and CDR2 (germline): KGHSH, LQKENI. The CDR3, as DNA: TGTGCCAGCTCCCCGCCCAGGGGGGGCTCCTACGAGCAGTACTTC. It encodes CASSPPRGGSYEQYF.

This chain joins TRBV6-6 and TRBJ2-7, with unresolved D. From germline, CDR1 is MNHNY and CDR2 SVGAGI (reference sequence). V was trimmed by 0 bases and J by 1 base, leaving 7 bases between them. The CDR3 has 14 residues. CDR3 DNA: TGTGCCAGCAGTTACTCTTCGGTGTCCTACGAGCAGTACTTC. This translates into CASSYSSVSYEQYF.

This rearrangement joins TRBV4-3 to TRBJ1-2; 9 bases fit TRBD1. The trim removed 3 bases at V and 3 bases at J, leaving 8 bases unmatched. The CDR3 has 16 amino acids. Germline V gene data show CDR1 as LGHNA and CDR2 as YSLEER. The CDR3, as DNA: TGCGCCAGCAGCCAGGACACAGGGGGCAGTGACTATGGCTACACCTTC. Amino acids: CASSQDTGGSDYGYTF.

V is TRBV5-6 and J is TRBJ1-1, with TRBD1 matching over 9 bases. The CDR3 runs to 15 residues. CDR1 SGHDT and CDR2 YYEEEE come from the germline V gene. The V gene end was trimmed by 4 bases and the J gene end by 3 bases; junction bases not matched to a gene: 7. For the CDR3, the DNA is TGTGCCAGCAGCCTGTGGGACAGGGAATACACTGAAGCTTTCTTT. It translates to CASSLWDREYTEAFF.

The rearrangement links TRBV7-2 to TRBJ2-5; the D gene is possibly TRBD2 (7 bases). The CDR3 sequence is 16 residues long. Germline V gene lookup returns CDR1 SGHTA and CDR2 FQGNSA. V lost 5 bases, J lost 1 base, and 17 bases lay in between. Here the CDR3 reads CASSQRRGGPQETQYF. The CDR3 nucleotides read TGTGCCAGCAGCCAACGCCGCGGGGGCCCCCAAGAGACCCAGTACTTC.

The V call is TRBV6-5, the J call TRBJ1-2; tentatively, D is TRBD1 (5 bases). Trimming took 2 bases from V and 7 from J, leaving 17 bases between them. Germline CDR1 MNHEY, CDR2 SVGAGI. This CDR3 has 15 residues. CDR3: CASSYRVGGGGGYTF. DNA of the CDR3: TGTGCCAGCAGTTACAGGGTGGGCGGGGGAGGTGGCTACACCTTC.

This clone was detected only once. Other DNA sequences of this sample code for an identical CDR3. This chain links TRBV7-2 with TRBJ2-1; 8 bases are a match to TRBD2. Trimming cost V 2 bases and J 0 bases; bases outside gene matches: 3. Germline V CDR1 and CDR2: SGHTA, FQGNSA. The CDR3 is 16 amino acids. CDR3 protein: CASSLSGGSSYNEQFF. The CDR3 coding sequence is TGTGCCAGCAGCTTAAGCGGGGGTAGCTCCTACAATGAGCAGTTCTTC.

This chain joins TRBV19 and TRBJ1-2, with TRBD1 matching over 8 bases. This CDR3 has 13 residues. Germline V gene lookup returns CDR1 LNHDA and CDR2 SQIVND (reference sequence). V gave up 6 bases and J gave up 4 bases; unmatched junction bases: 4. CDR3 nucleotides: TGTGCCAGTAGCGCAGGGGGCGGCTATGGCTACACCTTC. This encodes CASSAGGGYGYTF. Looking up the rest from reference TRBV19 and TRBJ1-2 gives the full variable domain: DGGITQSPKYLFRKEGQNVTLSCEQNLNHDAMYWYRQDPGQGLRLIYYSQIVNDFQKGDIAEGYSVSREKKESFPLTVTSAQKNPTAFYLCASSAGGGYGYTFGSGTRLTVV.

The CDR3 DNA follows: TGTGCTAGTGGTCCACCCGCTCTAGCGGAGCCAGCCTATTTTTCCGGGGAGCTGTTTTTT. It translates to CASGPPALAEPAYFSGELFF. The chain uses TRBV12-5 and TRBJ2-2; 7 bases fit TRBD2. CDR3 size: 20 residues. The V gene's germline CDR1 is LGHNT and CDR2 FRNRAP. V gave up 5 bases and J gave up 6 bases; unmatched junction bases: 24.

The chain has TRBV6-5 and TRBJ1-1, with TRBD1 as a possible D gene (6 bases). CDR1 and CDR2 from the germline V gene are MNHEY and SVGAGI. With 7 bases removed from V and 5 bases from J, the gap between germline ends came to 17 bases. The CDR3 is made up of 14 amino acids. The CDR3, as DNA: TGTGCCAGCACCCCACAGGGTCAGGGGACTGAAGCTTTCTTT. Its translation is CASTPQGQGTEAFF.

The chain uses TRBV6-6 and TRBJ2-3, with 8 bases lining up with TRBD2. Germline CDR1 and CDR2: MNHNY and SVGAGI (reference sequence). The CDR3 is made up of 16 amino acids. V lost 4 bases to trimming and J lost 0 bases; unmatched junction nucleotides: 6. The CDR3 DNA sequence: TGTGCCAGCAGTTTCGGGGGGGGTCGCAGCACAGATACGCAGTATTTT. It encodes CASSFGGGRSTDTQYF.

V is TRBV9 and J is TRBJ2-3; 9 bases line up with TRBD1. This CDR3 is 13 amino acids long. Germline V CDR1 and CDR2: SGDLS, YYNGEE. J gave up 6 bases and V 2 bases, and 1 base lay outside the gene matches. This CDR3 is CASSVGQGDTQYF. As DNA, the CDR3 is TGTGCCAGCAGCGTCGGACAGGGGGATACGCAGTATTTT.

V gene TRBV5-1 combines with J gene TRBJ2-2; 8 nucleotides line up with TRBD2. The CDR3 is 16 residues long. J gave up 1 base and V 0 bases, and 2 bases lay outside the gene matches. Germline assignment: CDR1 SGHRS and CDR2 YFSETQ. The CDR3 here is CASSLVLAGNTGELFF. In DNA, the CDR3 is TGCGCCAGCAGCTTGGTCCTAGCGGGGAACACCGGGGAGCTGTTTTTT. Based on the CDR3 plus reference TRBV5-1 and TRBJ2-2, the full variable domain is KAGVTQTPRYLIKTRGQQVTLSCSPISGHRSVSWYQQTPGQGLQFLFEYFSETQRNKGNFPGRFSGRQFSNSRSEMNVSTLELGDSALYLCASSLVLAGNTGELFFGEGSRLTVL.

The chain combines TRBV6-1 with TRBJ1-5; no definite D call. V lost 5 bases, J lost 4 bases, and 9 bases lay in between. This CDR3 is 13 amino acids long. CDR1 is MNHNS and CDR2 is SASEGT in the germline V gene. The CDR3 loop is CASSQTRNQPQHF. The CDR3, as DNA: TGTGCCAGCAGTCAGACGAGAAATCAGCCCCAGCATTTT.

The gene calls are TRBV18 and TRBJ1-5, with D unresolved. The germline V gene encodes CDR1 KGHSH and CDR2 LQKENI. This CDR3 is built from 13 residues. V was clipped by 8 bases and J by 4 bases, with 12 bases between them. The CDR3: CASTLGQNQPQHF. CDR3 in DNA: TGTGCCAGCACCCTGGGCCAAAATCAGCCCCAGCATTTT.

J is TRBJ1-6 and V is TRBV30; D remains ambiguous. Germline CDR1 is GTSNPN and CDR2 is SVGIG (reference sequence). The CDR3 sequence is 16 residues long. V lost 1 base, J lost 6 bases, and 16 bases lay in between. The chain's CDR3 is CAWSANPGRINSPLHF. Here the CDR3 DNA reads TGTGCCTGGAGTGCGAACCCCGGACGGATTAATTCACCCCTCCACTTT.

This chain links TRBV2 with TRBJ2-2, with 8 bases identical to TRBD2. The germline CDR1 and CDR2 sequences are SNHLY and FYNNEI. This CDR3 comprises 15 residues. The V segment lost 7 bases and the J segment 6 bases; nucleotides outside the gene matches: 10. The CDR3 sequence is CASMPGLVNAGELFF. The CDR3 region has the DNA TGTGCCAGCATGCCGGGACTAGTAAATGCCGGGGAGCTGTTTTTT.

J is TRBJ2-1 and V is TRBV19, with D maybe TRBD1 (5 bases). V shed 7 bases and J shed 4 bases, with 14 bases lying between them. The CDR3 loop spans 14 amino acids. The germline CDR1 and CDR2 sequences are LNHDA and SQIVND (reference sequence). CDR3 DNA: TGTGCCAGTAAAGGCAGGGATCCATACAATGAGCAGTTCTTC. This gives the protein CASKGRDPYNEQFF.

This clone came up once. The rearrangement uses TRBV28 and TRBJ1-4, with a tentative D call TRBD1 (5 bases). CDR1 is MDHEN, CDR2 SYDVKM, per germline. The CDR3 has 14 residues. Trimming cost V 9 bases and J 3 bases, with 14 bases left between them. The CDR3 loop reads CASVRGGSNEKLFF. DNA for the CDR3: TGTGCCAGTGTCCGGGGGGGGTCTAATGAAAAACTGTTTTTT.

The CDR3 reads CASSPTVPDTQYF. The CDR3 bases are TGTGCCAGCAGCCCGACGGTCCCCGATACGCAGTATTTT. The chain links TRBV5-5 to TRBJ2-3, with unresolved D. Germline V gene data show CDR1 as SGHKS and CDR2 as YYEKEE (reference sequence). The CDR3 contains 13 residues. Trimming removed 4 bases from V and 6 bases from J, with 12 bases in between. Full variable domain (outside the CDR3, taken from reference TRBV5-5 and TRBJ2-3): DAGVTQSPTHLIKTRGQQVTLRCSPISGHKSVSWYQQVLGQGPQFIFQYYEKEERGRGNFPDRFSARQFPNYSSELNVNALLLGDSALYLCASSPTVPDTQYFGPGTRLTVL.

CDR3 nucleotide sequence: TGTGCCAGCAGCTTAGGTCAAGGCTCGGGGGAGACCCAGTACTTC. It encodes CASSLGQGSGETQYF. The rearrangement links TRBV11-3 to TRBJ2-5, with D possibly matching TRBD2 (5 bases). Per germline, CDR1 SGHNT and CDR2 YENEEA. V lost 1 base to trimming and J lost 5 bases, with 14 bases between them. The CDR3 sequence is 15 residues long.

Worth noting for this clone: One junction end disagrees with the germline gene, perhaps due to a read error. The rearrangement joins TRBV6-1 to TRBJ1-2, with TRBD1 matching over 10 bases. Germline V gives CDR1 MNHNS, CDR2 SASEGT. This CDR3 has 15 residues. Written as DNA, the CDR3 is TGTGCCAGCAGGGAAGGACAGGGGGTATTGGGTGGCTACACCTTC. It encodes CASREGQGVLGGYTF.